This TCR beta chain was sequenced for a study of beta chain features in type 1 diabetes. Study-level points and caveats: Naive, central memory and Treg TCRB repertoires seemed to resemble each other more closely in patients than they did in healthy donors. Cells carrying high TCR expression could end up over-represented when cDNA is sequenced. Moderately but significantly shorter TCRB CDR3s were found in Type 1 diabetes patients in all four CD4+ subsets.

Trimming removed 2 bases from V and 3 bases from J, with 14 bases in between. The CDR3 has 15 residues. Central memory, naive, regulatory and stem cell-like memory CD4+ cells were sorted by CD45RO/CCR7/CD25/CD127/CD95/CD27. Many counts were recorded for this clone. The target antigen is unknown. Since all of the isolated RNA was reverse transcribed, expressed TCRB transcripts were what got sequenced. Clones were sequenced by immunoSEQ multiplex PCR, and TCRdb holds only the in-frame ones, with some missing. The sample includes roughly 450,000 clones, more than 11% of them seen just once. The chain carries TRBV23-1 and TRBJ2-7; D is ambiguous. TRBV23-1 is annotated as an ORF whose role is uncertain. Material for sequencing was naive CD4+ T cells from blood. The clonotype comes from a man aged 30 to 39 in good health. The CDR3 bases are TGCGCCAGCAGTCAACAGATTCGTGGGGACTACGAGCAGTACGTC. Its protein is CASSQQIRGDYEQYV.